The sample holds many counts of the clone carrying this T cell receptor (beta chain). Its target is unknown. Germline values: CDR1 SGHNT, CDR2 YYREEE (reference sequence). CDR3 length: 15 amino acids. V dropped 1 base and J dropped 4 bases, with 14 bases sitting between them. Within the library, unique molecular identifiers were attached to each individual cDNA molecule. Original data processing: Samples contained a median of about 96,000 TCRs, with a range of about 23,224 to 750,000. MiXCR, run by TCRdb on the 5' RACE reads, gives a single entry per CDR3 protein. In this record, the V and J calls reflect TCRdb's handling and not the investigators' own analysis. Here the sample spans about 140,000 distinct CDR3 sequences, around 4.1% being singletons. This entry comes from a study of human T cells and chemical hapten exposure. As for the study in general: Yields of TCR per sample differed, chiefly owing to small differences in pooled library volume.

Findings and limits, study-wide: The number of TCRs above 1 in 1000 frequency did not change after DPC sensitization.

Whole blood, unfractionated, served as the material for total RNA extraction. The gene calls are TRBV5-4 and TRBJ1-1; TRBD1 might be the D (5 bases). The clonotype was recovered from a female donor in good health. CDR3 coding DNA: TGTGCCAGCAGCTTGCGTATAGGGGAAAGCACTGAAGCTTTCTTT. Translation gives CASSLRIGESTEAFF.